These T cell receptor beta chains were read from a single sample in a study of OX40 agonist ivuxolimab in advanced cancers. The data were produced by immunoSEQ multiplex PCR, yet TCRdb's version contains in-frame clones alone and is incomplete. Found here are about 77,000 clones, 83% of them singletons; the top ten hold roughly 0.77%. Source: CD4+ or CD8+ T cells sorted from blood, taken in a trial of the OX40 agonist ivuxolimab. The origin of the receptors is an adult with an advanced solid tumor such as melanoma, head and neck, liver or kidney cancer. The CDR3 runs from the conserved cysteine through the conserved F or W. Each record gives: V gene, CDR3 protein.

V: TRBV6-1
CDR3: CASSASPGAGLNTEAFF

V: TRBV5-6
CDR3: CASSLYNSGANVLTF

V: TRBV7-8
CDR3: CASSLFRQGTNQPQHF

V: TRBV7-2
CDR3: CASSLFSLLENSPLHF

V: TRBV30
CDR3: CAHTRVSTNEKLFF

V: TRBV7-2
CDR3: CASSLDGGTQETQYF

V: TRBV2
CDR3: CASSLGSPSNYGYTF

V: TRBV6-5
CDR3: CASSQQGYEQYF

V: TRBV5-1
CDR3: CASSLRSGNNEQFF

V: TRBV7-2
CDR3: CASSLRVAVRDTQYF

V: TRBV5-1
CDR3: CASSQAGRGGGEKLFF

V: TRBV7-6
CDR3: CASSLMTAKSFTEAFF

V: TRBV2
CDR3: CASSDEGRKLFF

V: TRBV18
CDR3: CASSPGVDQPQHF

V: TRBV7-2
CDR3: CASSLAGTRITGELFF

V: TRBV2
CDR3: CASSEYGRTYQPQHF

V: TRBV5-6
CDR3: CASSSDTDYGYTF

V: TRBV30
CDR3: CAWSVFGLAGGRGSIEQYF

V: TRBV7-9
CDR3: CASSIKGGSGTNYEQYF

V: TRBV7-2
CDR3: CASSESGGAGANVLTF

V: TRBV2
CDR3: CASIRGLAGGRETQYF

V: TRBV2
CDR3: CASSADIFSGNTIYF

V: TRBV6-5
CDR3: CASRETGEVNYGYTF

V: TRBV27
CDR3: CASSFGRGRQETQYF

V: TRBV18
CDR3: CASSPLAGADTGELFF

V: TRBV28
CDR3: CASSSPYGYTF

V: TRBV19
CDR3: CASGRPNEKLFF

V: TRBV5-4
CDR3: CASSLDGNEQYF

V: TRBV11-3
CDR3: CASSLRTGDSEAFF

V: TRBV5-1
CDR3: CASSPSRDTRRDEQYF

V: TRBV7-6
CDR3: CASSFGTGVTTDTQYF

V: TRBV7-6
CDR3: CASSSGTGGYNEQFF

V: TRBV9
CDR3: CASSVVGQGGEQFF

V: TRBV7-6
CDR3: CASSLGPGTGEGYEQYF

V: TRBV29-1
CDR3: CSVKRDENTEAFF

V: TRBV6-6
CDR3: CASTARVQSYEQFF

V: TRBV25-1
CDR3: CASSENRGASTEAFF

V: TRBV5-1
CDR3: CASSLLGPYRRTDTQYF

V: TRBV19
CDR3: CASSIIGAGGTGELFF

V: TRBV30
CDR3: CAWSLTGTGDQPQHF

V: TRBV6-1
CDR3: CASSDTQGSPLHF

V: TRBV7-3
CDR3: CASSLLGAAGTDTQYF

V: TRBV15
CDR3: CATSLGRRGAPGYGYTF

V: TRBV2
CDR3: CASSTGTGAQPQHF

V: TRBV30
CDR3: CAWSRAVADGYTF

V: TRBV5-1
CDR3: CASREPGVETQYF

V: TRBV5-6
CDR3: CASSPGTSSPTDTQYF

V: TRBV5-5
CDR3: CASSLGHGNQETQYF

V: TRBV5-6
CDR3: CARIGRSYGYTF